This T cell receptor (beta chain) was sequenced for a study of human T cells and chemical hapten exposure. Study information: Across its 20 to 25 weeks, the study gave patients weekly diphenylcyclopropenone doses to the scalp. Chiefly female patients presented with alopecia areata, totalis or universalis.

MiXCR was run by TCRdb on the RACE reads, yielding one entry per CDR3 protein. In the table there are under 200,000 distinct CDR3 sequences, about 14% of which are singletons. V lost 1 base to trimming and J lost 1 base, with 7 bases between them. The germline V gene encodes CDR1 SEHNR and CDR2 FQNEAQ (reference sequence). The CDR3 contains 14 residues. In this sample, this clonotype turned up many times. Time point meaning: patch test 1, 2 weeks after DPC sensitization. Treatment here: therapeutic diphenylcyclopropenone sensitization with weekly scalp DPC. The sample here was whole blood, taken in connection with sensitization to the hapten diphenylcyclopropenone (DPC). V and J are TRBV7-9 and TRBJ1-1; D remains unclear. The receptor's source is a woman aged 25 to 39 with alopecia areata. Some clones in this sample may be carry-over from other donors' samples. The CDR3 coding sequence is TGTGCCAGCAGCTTAGAGGCCGGGAACACTGAAGCTTTCTTT. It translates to CASSLEAGNTEAFF.